The T cell receptor beta chain described here comes from a study of Ad26.COV2.S vaccination and SARS-CoV-2 variants. Study-level findings and limits: Those who received vaccine or placebo ended up with similar non-spike TCR breadth.

Treatment: some 20 received Ad26.COV2.S at low or high dose, single or two shots; about 5 received placebo; per-sample allocation not given. Sampling happened 63 days after the first vaccine or placebo injection. Ad26.COV2.S expressed prefusion-stabilized spike from the original Wuhan strain. Profiled with immunoSEQ multiplex PCR; TCRdb holds only in-frame clones, not every one. The profile covers roughly 400,000 clones, with around 91% appearing a single time and approximately 4.3% taken by the ten largest. A note on this clone: Its antigen remains unidentified.

The TCR originated in a person aged 18-65 years who received the Ad26.COV2.S COVID-19 vaccine or a placebo. The sequencing here drew on peripheral blood, taken in a trial of Ad26.COV2.S vaccine versus placebo.

The CDR3 region is CATSRDPGTGGVLGEQFF. DNA of the CDR3: TGTGCCACCAGCAGAGATCCCGGGACAGGAGGAGTTCTGGGTGAGCAGTTCTTC. J is TRBJ2-1 and V is TRBV15, with 8 bases matching TRBD1. Germline V gene data show CDR1 as LNHNV and CDR2 as YYDKDF (reference sequence). V shed 0 bases, J shed 9 bases, and the junction held 16 bases outside the gene matches. The CDR3 extends over 18 amino acids.